These 6 T cell receptor beta chains came from one sample sequenced in a study of OX40 agonist ivuxolimab in advanced cancers. This table comes from immunoSEQ multiplex PCR, and its TCRdb copy is limited to in-frame clones, with some not included. This sample has approximately 55,000 clones, with roughly nine tenths found just once. The sequences come from CD4+ or CD8+ T cells sorted from blood, collected in a trial of the OX40 agonist ivuxolimab. These receptors were taken from an adult with an advanced solid tumor such as melanoma, head and neck, liver or kidney cancer.

The chain links TRBV4-1 to TRBJ2-3; D not certain. The CDR3 consists of 15 residues. Germline lookup yields CDR1 MGHRA and CDR2 YSYEKL. The germline V and J ends were trimmed by 0 bases and 2 bases, with 9 bases remaining between them. The CDR3 reads CASSQEHTPTDTQYF. DNA of the CDR3: TGCGCCAGCAGCCAAGAGCACACCCCCACAGATACGCAGTATTTT.

This chain joins TRBV5-5 and TRBJ2-1; TRBD1 agrees at 8 bases. With V trimmed by 1 base and J by 6 bases, 3 bases remained unmatched. CDR1 is SGHKS and CDR2 is YYEKEE in the germline V gene (reference sequence). This CDR3 spans 14 amino acids. Written as DNA, the CDR3 is TGTGCCAGCAGCTTGAAACAGGGGGGCAATGAGCAGTTCTTC. Encoded protein: CASSLKQGGNEQFF.

This clone was seen a single time. The rearrangement uses TRBV11-3 and TRBJ2-5; tentative D call: TRBD1 (5 bases). CDR1 and CDR2 (germline): SGHNT, YENEEA. This CDR3 comprises 15 residues. The V and J ends lost 0 bases and 1 base respectively, with 9 bases between them. The CDR3 coding sequence is TGTGCCAGCAGCTTAGATCAGACAGCCCAAGAGACCCAGTACTTC. This translates into CASSLDQTAQETQYF.

The chain combines TRBV30 with TRBJ2-6, with D possibly called TRBD1 or TRBD2 (5 bases each). CDR3 size: 14 residues. Trimming stripped 5 bases from V and 2 bases from J, with 10 bases between. The V gene's germline CDR1 is GTSNPN and CDR2 SVGIG (reference sequence). The CDR3 DNA reads as TGTGCCTGGTCTAGGGACCCTGGGGCCAACGTCCTGACTTTC. Translating gives CAWSRDPGANVLTF.

The CDR3 sequence is CASHGLGTYEKLFF. The CDR3 bases are TGTGCCAGCCATGGTTTAGGGACGTATGAAAAACTGTTTTTT. The V call is TRBV27, the J call TRBJ1-4; possible D gene TRBD1, 5 bases. This CDR3 region has 14 residues. Germline-derived CDR1 and CDR2 are MNHEY and SMNVEV (reference sequence). Trimming removed 8 bases at V and 6 bases at J, with 16 bases between.

The chain is built from TRBV6-1 and TRBJ2-2; D remains ambiguous. The germline gives CDR1 MNHNS, CDR2 SASEGT. Trimming took 7 bases from V and 0 from J, leaving 9 bases between them. The length of the CDR3 is 14 residues. CDR3 nucleotides: TGTGCCAGCATAAGTACCGCGAACACCGGGGAGCTGTTTTTT. Translated, it gives CASISTANTGELFF.